The entry below gives a single T cell receptor beta chain sequence along with its context. Its specificity is unknown. Before the COVID-19 pandemic, during about 2011-2019, CD4+ T cells were taken from unexposed donors. The cells were cultured for 9 to 11 days before CD4+ T cells were isolated. These data belong to a study of CD4 T cells in relation to SARS-CoV-2 and coronaviruses. Sequencing used immunoSEQ multiplex PCR; TCRdb keeps in-frame clones, though not all of them. The sample lists 25,000 to 30,000 clones; over 60% were seen once. The CDR3 has 16 amino acids. Trimming took 5 bases from V and 0 from J; bases not matched to a gene: 8. Germline CDR1 reads SGHRS; CDR2 reads YFSETQ.

The sample consisted of CD4+ T cells from PBMCs, cultured in vitro. The receptor's source is a human donor in good health. The chain couples TRBV5-1 to TRBJ2-7; 10 bases are shared with TRBD2. CDR3 sequence: CASRPGLAQTSYEQYF. In nucleotides, the CDR3 is TGCGCCAGCAGGCCGGGACTAGCGCAAACCTCCTACGAGCAGTACTTC. Full variable domain (outside the CDR3, taken from reference TRBV5-1 and TRBJ2-7): KAGVTQTPRYLIKTRGQQVTLSCSPISGHRSVSWYQQTPGQGLQFLFEYFSETQRNKGNFPGRFSGRQFSNSRSEMNVSTLELGDSALYLCASRPGLAQTSYEQYFGPGTRLTVT.